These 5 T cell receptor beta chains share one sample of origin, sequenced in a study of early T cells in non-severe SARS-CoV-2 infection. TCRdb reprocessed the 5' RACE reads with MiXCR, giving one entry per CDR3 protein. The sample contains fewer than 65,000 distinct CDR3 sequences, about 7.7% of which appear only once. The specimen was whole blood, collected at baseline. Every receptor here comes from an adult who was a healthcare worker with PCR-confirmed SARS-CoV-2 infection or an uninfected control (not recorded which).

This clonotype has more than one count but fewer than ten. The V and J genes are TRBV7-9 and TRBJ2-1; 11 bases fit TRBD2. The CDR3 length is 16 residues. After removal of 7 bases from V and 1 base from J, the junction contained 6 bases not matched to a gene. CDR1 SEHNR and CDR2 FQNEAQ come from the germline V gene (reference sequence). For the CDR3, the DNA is TGTGCCAGCATAGCGGGAGGGGAATCTTCCTACAATGAGCAGTTCTTC. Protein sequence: CASIAGGESSYNEQFF.

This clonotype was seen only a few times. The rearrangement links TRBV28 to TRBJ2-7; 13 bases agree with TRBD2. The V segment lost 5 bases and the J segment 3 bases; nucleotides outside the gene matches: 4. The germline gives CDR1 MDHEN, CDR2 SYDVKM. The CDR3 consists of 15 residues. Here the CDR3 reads CASSDGLAGDYEQYF. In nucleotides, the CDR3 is TGTGCCAGCAGTGACGGACTAGCGGGAGACTACGAGCAGTACTTC.

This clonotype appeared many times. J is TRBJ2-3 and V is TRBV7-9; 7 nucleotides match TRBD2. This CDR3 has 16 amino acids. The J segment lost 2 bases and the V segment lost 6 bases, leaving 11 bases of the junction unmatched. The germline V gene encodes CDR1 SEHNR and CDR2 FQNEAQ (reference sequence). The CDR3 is CASSSSRLATTDTQYF. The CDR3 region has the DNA TGTGCCAGCAGTTCGTCACGACTAGCAACCACAGATACGCAGTATTTT. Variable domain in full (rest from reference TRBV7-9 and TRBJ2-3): DTGVSQNPRHKITKRGQNVTFRCDPISEHNRLYWYRQTLGQGPEFLTYFQNEAQLEKSRLLSDRFSAERPKGSFSTLEIQRTEQGDSAMYLCASSSSRLATTDTQYFGPGTRLTVL.

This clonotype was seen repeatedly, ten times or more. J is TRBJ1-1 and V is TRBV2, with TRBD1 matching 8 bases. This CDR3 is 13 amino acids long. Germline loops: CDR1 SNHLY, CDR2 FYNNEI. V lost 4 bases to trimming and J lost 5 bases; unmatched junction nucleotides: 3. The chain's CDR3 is CASSARGLTEAFF. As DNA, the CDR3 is TGTGCCAGCAGTGCCAGGGGGCTTACTGAAGCTTTCTTT. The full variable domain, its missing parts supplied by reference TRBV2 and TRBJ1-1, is EPEVTQTPSHQVTQMGQEVILRCVPISNHLYFYWYRQILGQKVEFLVSFYNNEISEKSEIFDDQFSVERPDGSNFTLKIRSTKLEDSAMYFCASSARGLTEAFFGQGTRLTVV.

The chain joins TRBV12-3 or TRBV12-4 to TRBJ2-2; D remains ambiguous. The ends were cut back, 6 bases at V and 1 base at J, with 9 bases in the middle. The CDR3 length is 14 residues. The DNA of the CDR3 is TGTGCCAGCAGCCAGAATAGGAACACCGGGGAGCTGTTTTTT. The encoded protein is CASSQNRNTGELFF.